The clone carrying this T cell receptor (beta chain) was seen a handful of times. The antigen remains undetermined. The record originates from a study of T-cell reconstitution after alpha-beta-depleted transplantation in children. Study-level results: Approximately two months post-transplant, alpha-beta T cells reportedly originated from several hundred expanded graft clones. The origin of high day-60 TCRbeta diversity in some patients lay in surviving recipient T cells and thymic progenitors. T-cell counts and diversity were attributed mostly to newly produced T cells one year after transplant.

During its preparation, the TCRbeta library received unique molecular identifiers. One entry per CDR3 protein, called by TCRdb with MiXCR from the PCR reads. The table has 200,000 to 250,000 distinct CDR3 sequences, approximately 10% seen once; the top ten hold roughly 27%. The CDR3 runs 15 residues. Trimming took off 2 bases at V and 3 bases at J, with 10 bases between the two ends. Germline values: CDR1 SGHDN, CDR2 FVKESK. The TCR was taken from a child less than two years old with acute myeloid leukemia, due to receive a stem cell transplant. Specimen: PBMCs, collected before TCRalphabeta/CD19-depleted stem cell transplant. The genes are TRBV14 and TRBJ2-2; D uncertain. CDR3 sequence: CASSQSQHYTGELFF. The CDR3 DNA follows: TGTGCCAGCAGCCAATCCCAGCACTACACCGGGGAGCTGTTTTTT. Using reference TRBV14 and TRBJ2-2 for the parts outside the CDR3, the full variable domain is EAGVTQFPSHSVIEKGQTVTLRCDPISGHDNLYWYRRVMGKEIKFLLHFVKESKQDESGMPNNRFLAERTGGTYSTLKVQPAELEDSGVYFCASSQSQHYTGELFFGEGSRLTVL.